The 19 T cell receptor beta chains below come from one sample, sequenced in a study of cytomegalovirus exposure and HLA in healthy donors. Researchers ran the PCR with 60 Vbeta and 13 Jbeta primers. Clones were read by immunoSEQ multiplex PCR, and TCRdb kept only the in-frame ones, dropping some. The table lists 180,000 or so clones, around 77% of them singletons. The sample consisted of PBMCs. The receptors shown here come from a woman in her 30s in good health and CMV-seronegative.

The CDR3 sequence: CAISDSGGRQNTGELFF. The DNA of the CDR3 is TGTGCCATCAGTGACTCGGGGGGACGGCAGAACACCGGGGAGCTGTTTTTT. This chain uses TRBV10-3 with TRBJ2-2, with TRBD2 matching 7 bases. This CDR3 is 17 amino acids long. Per germline, CDR1 ENHRY and CDR2 SYGVKD. Trimming cost V 3 bases and J 1 base; bases outside gene matches: 8.

The CDR3 DNA follows: TGTGCCAGCAGCGTAGCTACAGATACGCAGTATTTT. It codes for CASSVATDTQYF. The chain couples TRBV9 to TRBJ2-3; the D is unclear. Germline CDR1 reads SGDLS; CDR2 reads YYNGEE. The CDR3 length is 12 residues. V shed 0 bases and J shed 3 bases, with 2 bases lying between them.

This clone was detected once. J is TRBJ1-4 and V is TRBV6-6, with no clear D. CDR3 size: 16 residues. Germline V CDR1 and CDR2: MNHNY, SVGAGI (reference sequence). The V gene lost 4 bases and the J gene lost 7 bases, with 19 bases spanning the gap. CDR3: CASSSRTGVMGEKLFF. In nucleotides, the CDR3 is TGTGCCAGCAGTTCGCGGACGGGAGTCATGGGTGAAAAACTGTTTTTT.

This clone was counted between two and nine times. The rearrangement joins TRBV10-1 to TRBJ1-3; D is uncertain. The CDR3 extends over 13 amino acids. Looked up from germline, CDR1 is WNHNN and CDR2 is SYGVQD (reference sequence). V was trimmed by 0 bases and J by 3 bases, leaving 3 bases between them. Here the CDR3 DNA reads TGCGCCAGCAGTGAGTCGTATGGAAACACCATATATTTT. Translation gives CASSESYGNTIYF.

The chain recombines TRBV25-1 with TRBJ2-5; D is ambiguous. The CDR3 has 10 residues. V was shortened by 8 bases and J by 2 bases, with 3 bases between the two germline ends. The germline V gene encodes CDR1 MGHDK and CDR2 SYGVNS. CDR3 amino acids: CASQQETQYF. Here the CDR3 DNA reads TGTGCCAGCCAACAAGAGACCCAGTACTTC.

The rearrangement uses TRBV7-2 and TRBJ1-2, with D possibly being TRBD1 (6 bases). This CDR3 region has 15 residues. The V gene's germline CDR1 is SGHTA and CDR2 FQGNSA. V shed 1 base and J shed 6 bases, with 15 bases lying between them. The CDR3 spells CASSLGLGQGHGYTF. As DNA, the CDR3 is TGTGCCAGCAGCTTAGGACTGGGGCAGGGGCATGGCTACACCTTC.

J is TRBJ1-4 and V is TRBV27, with 8 bases fitting TRBD1. The CDR3 has 13 residues. V lost 5 bases to trimming and J lost 8 bases; unmatched junction nucleotides: 4. CDR1 MNHEY and CDR2 SMNVEV come from the germline V gene (reference sequence). DNA of the CDR3: TGTGCCAGCAGTACAGGGGGTATCGAAAAACTGTTTTTT. Protein: CASSTGGIEKLFF.

The CDR3 region is CASNVRGTEAFF. The CDR3 DNA sequence: TGTGCCAGCAACGTCCGGGGCACTGAAGCTTTCTTT. The chain joins TRBV6-5 to TRBJ1-1; no definite D call. Trimming removed 7 bases at V and 4 bases at J, with 10 bases between. Germline CDR1 and CDR2: MNHEY and SVGAGI. This CDR3 has 12 residues.

The chain couples TRBV11-2 to TRBJ1-1, with a weak D call TRBD1 (6 bases). In germline, CDR1 is SGHAT, CDR2 FQNNGV. The CDR3 totals 14 residues. Trimming took off 0 bases at V and 3 bases at J, with 8 bases between the two ends. The CDR3 here is CASSLDAGDTEAFF. The CDR3 DNA follows: TGTGCCAGCAGCTTAGATGCAGGGGACACTGAAGCTTTCTTT.

This sequence joins TRBV29-1 and TRBJ2-7; no reliable D call. Germline assignment: CDR1 SQVTM and CDR2 ANQGSEA. The germline V and J ends were trimmed by 4 bases and 3 bases, with 13 bases remaining between them. The CDR3 covers 13 residues. CDR3 protein: CSVALGHNYEQYF. CDR3 sequence (DNA): TGCAGCGTTGCTTTGGGCCACAACTACGAGCAGTACTTC.

The chain employs TRBV19 and TRBJ1-5, with 9 bases matching TRBD1. Germline V lookup: CDR1 LNHDA, CDR2 SQIVND (reference sequence). The V and J ends lost 3 bases and 2 bases, in that order; junction bases with no gene match: 5. CDR3 length: 16 amino acids. The CDR3 bases are TGTGCCAGTAGTATTAGCAGGGACAGGGGCAATCAGCCCCAGCATTTT. Its protein is CASSISRDRGNQPQHF.

The rearrangement joins TRBV5-1 to TRBJ2-5, with TRBD1 as a possible D gene (7 bases). The CDR3 consists of 17 residues. The ends were cut back, 0 bases at V and 4 bases at J, with 19 bases in the middle. CDR1 and CDR2 (germline): SGHRS, YFSETQ. Written as DNA, the CDR3 is TGCGCCAGCAGCTTGGCCTCAGGGGGGTACGTGAGAGAGACCCAGTACTTC. Translation gives CASSLASGGYVRETQYF.

The gene calls are TRBV15 and TRBJ2-3; TRBD1 aligns across 7 bases. V was clipped by 5 bases and J by 4 bases; unmatched bases: 12. CDR3 length: 16 amino acids. Germline-derived CDR1 and CDR2 are LNHNV and YYDKDF (reference sequence). CDR3 protein: CATSGGEGAGSDTQYF. DNA of the CDR3: TGTGCCACCAGCGGGGGTGAGGGGGCCGGGTCAGATACGCAGTATTTT.

The chain recombines TRBV4-2 with TRBJ2-3, with D uncertain. There are 14 residues in the CDR3. The V and J ends lost 1 base and 3 bases respectively, with 8 bases between them. CDR1 and CDR2 from the germline V gene are LGHNA and YNFKEQ. CDR3 DNA: TGTGCCAGCAGCCAAGCCTTGTTTACAGATACGCAGTATTTT. This gives the protein CASSQALFTDTQYF.

The V and J genes are TRBV5-4 and TRBJ2-3; 12 bases align to TRBD2. Germline V gene sequence: CDR1 SGHNT, CDR2 YYREEE (reference sequence). J gave up 5 bases and V 1 base, and 5 bases lay outside the gene matches. The CDR3 is 16 residues long. The CDR3 DNA follows: TGTGCCAGCAGCTTGAGGCTAGCGGGGGGGCAAGATACGCAGTATTTT. This encodes CASSLRLAGGQDTQYF.

The chain joins TRBV18 to TRBJ1-5; 8 positions agree with TRBD1. From germline, CDR1 is KGHSH and CDR2 LQKENI. The CDR3 spans 12 residues. V shed 4 bases, J shed 15 bases, and the junction held 8 bases outside the gene matches. CDR3 in DNA: TGTGCCAGCTCACTGGACAGGGAGGGTCGGCATTTT. This codes for CASSLDREGRHF.

This clone has only a few counts. CDR3 sequence (DNA): TGTGCCAGCAGCTCCGGGACAGCGTATAATTCACCCCTCCACTTT. This sequence encodes CASSSGTAYNSPLHF. The J gene is TRBJ1-6, the V gene TRBV7-8, with 7 bases aligning to TRBD1. CDR1 and CDR2 from the germline V gene are SGHVS and FQNEAQ. The ends lost 4 bases at V and 4 bases at J; junction bases unmatched: 4. The CDR3 runs to 15 residues.

V is TRBV13 and J is TRBJ1-1, with 7 bases lining up with TRBD1. Germline V gives CDR1 PRHDT, CDR2 FYEKMQ (reference sequence). There are 18 residues in the CDR3. The V gene end was trimmed by 1 base and the J gene end by 0 bases; junction bases not matched to a gene: 11. CDR3 in DNA: TGTGCCAGCAGCTTAGTAGGGGCGCAGGGGGAGGTGAACACTGAAGCTTTCTTT. Translated, it gives CASSLVGAQGEVNTEAFF.

The chain joins TRBV30 to TRBJ1-2; no reliable D call. Per germline, CDR1 GTSNPN and CDR2 SVGIG (reference sequence). The V end lost 2 bases, the J end lost 4 bases, and 11 bases lay between the germline ends. The CDR3 is 13 amino acids. The CDR3 bases are TGTGCCTGGAGTCGGGGTATAGGCTATGGCTACACCTTC. Protein: CAWSRGIGYGYTF.